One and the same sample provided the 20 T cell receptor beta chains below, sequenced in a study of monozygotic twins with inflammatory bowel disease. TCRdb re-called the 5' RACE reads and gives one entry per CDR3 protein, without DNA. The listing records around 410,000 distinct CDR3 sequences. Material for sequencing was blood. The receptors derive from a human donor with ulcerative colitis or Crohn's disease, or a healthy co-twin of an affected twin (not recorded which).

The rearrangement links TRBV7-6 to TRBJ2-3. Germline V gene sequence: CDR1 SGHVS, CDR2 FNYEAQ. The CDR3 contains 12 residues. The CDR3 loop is CASSVNPDTQYF. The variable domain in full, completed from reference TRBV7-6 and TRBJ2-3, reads GAGVSQSPRYKVTKRGQDVALRCDPISGHVSLYWYRQALGQGPEFLTYFNYEAQQDKSGLPNDRFSAERPEGSISTLTIQRTEQRDSAMYRCASSVNPDTQYFGPGTRLTVL.

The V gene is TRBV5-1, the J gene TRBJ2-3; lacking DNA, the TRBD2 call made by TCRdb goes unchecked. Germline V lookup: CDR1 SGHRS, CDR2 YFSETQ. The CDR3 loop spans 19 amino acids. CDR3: CASSLEPGLATTSTDTQYF.

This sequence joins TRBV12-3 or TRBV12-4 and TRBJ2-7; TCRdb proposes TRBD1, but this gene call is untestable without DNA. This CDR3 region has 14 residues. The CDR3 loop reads CASSPHRETYEQYF.

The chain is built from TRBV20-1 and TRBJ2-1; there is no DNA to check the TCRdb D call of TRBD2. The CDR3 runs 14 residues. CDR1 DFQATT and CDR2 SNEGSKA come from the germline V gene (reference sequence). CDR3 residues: CSARGVAGVNEQFF.

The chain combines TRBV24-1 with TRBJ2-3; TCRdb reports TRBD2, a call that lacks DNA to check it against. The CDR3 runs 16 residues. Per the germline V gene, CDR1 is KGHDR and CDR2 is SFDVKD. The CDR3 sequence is CATSSPGLAGTDTQYF.

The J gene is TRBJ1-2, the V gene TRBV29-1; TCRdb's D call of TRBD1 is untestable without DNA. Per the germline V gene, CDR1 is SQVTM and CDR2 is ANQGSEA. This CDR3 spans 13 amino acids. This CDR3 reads CSVEVSGGLGYTF.

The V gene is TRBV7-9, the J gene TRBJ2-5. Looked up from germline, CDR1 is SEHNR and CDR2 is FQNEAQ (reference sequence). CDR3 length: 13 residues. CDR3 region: CASSLATAETQYF.

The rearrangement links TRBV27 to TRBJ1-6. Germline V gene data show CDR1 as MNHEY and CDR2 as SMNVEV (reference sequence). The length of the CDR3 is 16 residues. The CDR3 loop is CASNLGQGAYNSPLHF.

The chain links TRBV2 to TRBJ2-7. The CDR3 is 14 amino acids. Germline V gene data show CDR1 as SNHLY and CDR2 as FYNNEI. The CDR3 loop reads CASSAWTTPYEQYF. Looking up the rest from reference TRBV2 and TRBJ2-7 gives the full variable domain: EPEVTQTPSHQVTQMGQEVILRCVPISNHLYFYWYRQILGQKVEFLVSFYNNEISEKSEIFDDQFSVERPDGSNFTLKIRSTKLEDSAMYFCASSAWTTPYEQYFGPGTRLTVT.

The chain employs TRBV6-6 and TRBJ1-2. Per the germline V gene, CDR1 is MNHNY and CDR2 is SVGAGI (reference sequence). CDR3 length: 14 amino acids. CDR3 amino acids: CASSPLNGLNGYTF.

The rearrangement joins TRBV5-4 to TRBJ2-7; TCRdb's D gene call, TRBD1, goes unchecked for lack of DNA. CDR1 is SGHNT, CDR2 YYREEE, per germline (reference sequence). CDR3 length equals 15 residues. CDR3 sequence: CASSLPGTEGLEQYF.

CDR3 in amino acids: CAISQGLGGTDTQYF. The chain is built from TRBV10-3 and TRBJ2-3; the TRBD1 assignment by TCRdb is unverifiable without DNA. The CDR3 is made up of 15 amino acids. Germline loops: CDR1 ENHRY, CDR2 SYGVKD.

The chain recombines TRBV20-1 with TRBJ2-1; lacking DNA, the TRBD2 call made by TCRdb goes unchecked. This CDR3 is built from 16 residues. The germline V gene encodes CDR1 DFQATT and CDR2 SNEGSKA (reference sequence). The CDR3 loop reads CSAEPRPGLAGNEQFF.

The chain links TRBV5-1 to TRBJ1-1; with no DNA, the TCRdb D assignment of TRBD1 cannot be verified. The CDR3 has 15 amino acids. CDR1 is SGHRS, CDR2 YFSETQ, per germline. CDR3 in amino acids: CASSLVGPTSTEAFF.

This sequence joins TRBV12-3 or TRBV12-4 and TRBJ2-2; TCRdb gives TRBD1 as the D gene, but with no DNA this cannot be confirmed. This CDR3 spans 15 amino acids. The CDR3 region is CASKRGVSDTGELFF.

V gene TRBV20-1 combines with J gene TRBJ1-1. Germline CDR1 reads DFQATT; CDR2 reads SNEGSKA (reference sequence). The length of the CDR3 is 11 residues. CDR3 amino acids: CSASGVTEAFF.

The CDR3 reads CASSQDRVATIYF. The chain uses TRBV7-2 and TRBJ1-3; with no DNA, the TCRdb D assignment of TRBD1 cannot be verified. From germline, CDR1 is SGHTA and CDR2 FQGNSA. CDR3 size: 13 residues.

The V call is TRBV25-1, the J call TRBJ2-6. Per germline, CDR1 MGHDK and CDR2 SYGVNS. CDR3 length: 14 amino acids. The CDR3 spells CASSESPWANVLTF. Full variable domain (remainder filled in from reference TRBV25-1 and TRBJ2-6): EADIYQTPRYLVIGTGKKITLECSQTMGHDKMYWYQQDPGMELHLIHYSYGVNSTEKGDLSSESTVSRIRTEHFPLTLESARPSHTSQYLCASSESPWANVLTFGAGSRLTVL.

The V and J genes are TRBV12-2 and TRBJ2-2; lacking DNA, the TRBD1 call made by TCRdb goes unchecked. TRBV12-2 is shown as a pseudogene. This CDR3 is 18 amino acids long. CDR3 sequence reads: CASRLTPQERGVTGELFF.

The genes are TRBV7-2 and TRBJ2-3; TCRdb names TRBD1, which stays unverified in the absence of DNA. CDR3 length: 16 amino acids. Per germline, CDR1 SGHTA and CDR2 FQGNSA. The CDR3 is CASSLAGGRPTDTQYF.